The sequence of this TCR beta chain was determined in a study of cytomegalovirus exposure and HLA in healthy donors. Study-level points and caveats: Associated with cytomegalovirus, according to the listing, were around 160 TCR beta chains. In vitro testing confirmed a few CMV-associated chains as specific for CMV antigens. Subsequent analysis revealed that first-cohort TCR clusters tended to co-occur in the 95 to 150 validation repertoires. Some public TCRs appeared in many individuals, while most sequences were rare.

This CDR3 is 14 amino acids long. V lost 3 bases and J lost 7, with 13 bases in between. Germline lookup yields CDR1 MNHNS and CDR2 SASEGT. Details on this clone: Its antigen is not known.

The repertoire was sequenced with immunoSEQ multiplex PCR; TCRdb's copy has only in-frame clones and lacks some. Of over 85,000 clones in the sample, approximately 81% were seen once. This TCR derives from a woman under 30 in good health and CMV-seropositive. The rearrangement joins TRBV6-1 to TRBJ1-5; weak D call: TRBD1 (5 bases). Sample: PBMCs. CDR3 loop: CASSETQVGQPQHF. The CDR3 bases are TGTGCCAGCAGTGAGACACAGGTAGGCCAGCCCCAGCATTTT.